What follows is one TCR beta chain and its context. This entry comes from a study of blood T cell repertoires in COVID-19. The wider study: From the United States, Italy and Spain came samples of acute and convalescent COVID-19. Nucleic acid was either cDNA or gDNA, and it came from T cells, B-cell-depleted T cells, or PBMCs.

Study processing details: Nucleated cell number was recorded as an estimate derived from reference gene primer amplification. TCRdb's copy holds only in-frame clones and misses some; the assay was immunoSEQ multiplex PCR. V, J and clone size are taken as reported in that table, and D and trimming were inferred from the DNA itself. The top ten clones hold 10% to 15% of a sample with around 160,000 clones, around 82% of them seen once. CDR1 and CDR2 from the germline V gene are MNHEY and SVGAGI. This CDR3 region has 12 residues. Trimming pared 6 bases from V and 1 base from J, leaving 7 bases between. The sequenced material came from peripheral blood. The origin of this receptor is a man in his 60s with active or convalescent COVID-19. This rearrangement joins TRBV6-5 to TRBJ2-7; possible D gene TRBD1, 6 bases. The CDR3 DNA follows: TGTGCCAGCAGACAGGGATCCTACGAGCAGTACTTC. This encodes CASRQGSYEQYF.